The 22 T cell receptor beta chains listed next were all sequenced from one sample in a study of blood T cell repertoires in COVID-19 (dated by TCRdb to the early 2020s). Libraries were built with the immunoSEQ multiplex PCR assay. The clones in this table, taken by TCRdb from immuneACCESS, are in-frame only. Not every clone is retained; where verified, under half of the shortfall comes from an unresolved V gene, and the cause of the rest is unknown. Across this sample there are more than 200,000 clones, with 70% to 85% seen only once. Of the sample, around 1.8% is held by the ten largest clones. Sequenced sample: PBMCs or T cells enriched from blood (not recorded which). These receptors were taken from a man in his sixties who had recovered from COVID-19.

The chain links TRBV18 to TRBJ2-5, with TRBD1 identical over 8 bases. After removal of 2 bases from V and 7 bases from J, the junction contained 9 bases not matched to a gene. The length of the CDR3 is 15 residues. CDR1 is KGHSH and CDR2 is LQKENI in the germline V gene. DNA for the CDR3: TGTGCCAGCTCACCATTTGGGACAGGCCGGGCGACCCAGTACTTC. It encodes CASSPFGTGRATQYF.

The chain employs TRBV10-3 and TRBJ2-2; D gene unclear. Trimming took 3 bases from V and 6 from J, leaving 8 bases between them. Germline V CDR1 and CDR2: ENHRY, SYGVKD. This CDR3 is built from 13 residues. As DNA, the CDR3 is TGTGCCATCAGTGACGTTGTCGCCGGGGAGCTGTTTTTT. It encodes CAISDVVAGELFF.

This clone occurred many times. The V and J genes are TRBV5-1 and TRBJ2-1; tentative D call: TRBD1 (6 bases). Germline CDR1 SGHRS, CDR2 YFSETQ. V lost 3 bases and J lost 4, with 20 bases in between. The CDR3 runs 17 residues. The CDR3 sequence: CASSWALLGALYNEQFF. In DNA, the CDR3 is TGCGCCAGCAGCTGGGCCTTATTGGGGGCACTATACAATGAGCAGTTCTTC.

V is TRBV9 and J is TRBJ2-6; D unclear. Germline V lookup: CDR1 SGDLS, CDR2 YYNGEE. V was clipped by 1 base and J by 4 bases, with 12 bases between them. The CDR3 has 16 residues. The CDR3 sequence is CASSVNGGLGANVLTF. CDR3 bases: TGTGCCAGCAGCGTAAATGGTGGGCTAGGGGCCAACGTCCTGACTTTC.

This clone has a handful of counts. The chain combines TRBV27 with TRBJ2-7; weak D call: TRBD2 (6 bases). This CDR3 has 15 residues. Trimming took 5 bases from V and 2 from J, leaving 16 bases between them. The germline V gene encodes CDR1 MNHEY and CDR2 SMNVEV (reference sequence). The CDR3 protein is CASSPIRRGAYEQYF. In DNA, the CDR3 is TGTGCCAGCAGTCCCATACGGAGGGGCGCCTACGAGCAGTACTTC.

This clone appeared a few times. The sample holds other DNA sequences that translate to the same CDR3. V and J are TRBV20-1 and TRBJ1-1; the match to TRBD1 covers 7 bases. The CDR3 loop spans 13 amino acids. From germline, CDR1 is DFQATT and CDR2 SNEGSKA (reference sequence). Trimming removed 3 bases from V and 1 base from J; junction bases left unmatched: 2. The CDR3 DNA follows: TGCAGTGCTAGTCGACAGGGGAACACTGAAGCTTTCTTT. Protein sequence: CSASRQGNTEAFF.

V is TRBV9 and J is TRBJ2-1, with 7 nucleotides matching TRBD1. The length of the CDR3 is 15 residues. The ends lost 1 base at V and 5 bases at J; junction bases unmatched: 6. Germline-derived CDR1 and CDR2 are SGDLS and YYNGEE. The CDR3 nucleotides read TGTGCCAGCAGCGTAACCGGTCAGGGGGACAATGAGCAGTTCTTC. It translates to CASSVTGQGDNEQFF.

This sequence joins TRBV10-3 and TRBJ1-6, with D possibly being TRBD1 (5 bases). The ends were cut back, 0 bases at V and 8 bases at J, with 14 bases in the middle. Germline CDR1 reads ENHRY; CDR2 reads SYGVKD. The CDR3 has 16 amino acids. CDR3 residues: CAISESGQFVDSPLHF. CDR3 nucleotides: TGTGCCATCAGTGAGTCGGGGCAGTTCGTCGATTCACCCCTCCACTTT.

The J gene is TRBJ1-3, the V gene TRBV12-3 or TRBV12-4; the D gene is possibly TRBD1 (5 bases). This CDR3 region has 13 residues. Trimming left V 4 bases short and J 6 bases short, with 10 bases between. The chain's CDR3 is CASSSGFENTIYF. As DNA, the CDR3 is TGTGCCAGCAGTTCAGGGTTTGAAAACACCATATATTTT.

The J gene is TRBJ1-1, the V gene TRBV4-2; 9 bases agree with TRBD1. The trim removed 3 bases at V and 0 bases at J, leaving 14 bases unmatched. This CDR3 region has 19 residues. Looked up from germline, CDR1 is LGHNA and CDR2 is YNFKEQ. The CDR3 nucleotides read TGTGCCAGCAGCCACAACCCCCGGGACAGGGTGGGGATGAACACTGAAGCTTTCTTT. The encoded protein is CASSHNPRDRVGMNTEAFF.

The rearrangement uses TRBV7-2 and TRBJ2-1, with D perhaps matching TRBD2 (5 bases). This CDR3 is 13 amino acids long. CDR1 and CDR2 from the germline V gene are SGHTA and FQGNSA. The V end lost 2 bases, the J end lost 6 bases, and 8 bases lay between the germline ends. CDR3 loop: CASSLSRGNEQFF. CDR3 coding DNA: TGTGCCAGCAGCTTAAGCCGGGGCAATGAGCAGTTCTTC. The full variable domain, rest sourced from reference TRBV7-2 and TRBJ2-1, is GAGVSQSPSNKVTEKGKDVELRCDPISGHTALYWYRQSLGQGLEFLIYFQGNSAPDKSGLPSDRFSAERTGGSVSTLTIQRTQQEDSAVYLCASSLSRGNEQFFGPGTRLTVL.

The rearrangement links TRBV6-5 to TRBJ1-6, with TRBD1 as a possible D gene (6 bases). This CDR3 comprises 14 residues. Germline V gene lookup returns CDR1 MNHEY and CDR2 SVGAGI. V dropped 9 bases and J dropped 6 bases, with 15 bases sitting between them. The CDR3 loop reads CASSRQVFNSPLHF. In nucleotides, the CDR3 is TGTGCCAGTAGTCGACAGGTTTTTAATTCACCCCTCCACTTT.

V usage is TRBV6-2 or TRBV6-3 and J usage is TRBJ1-2; 7 bases are shared with TRBD1. V was pared by 6 bases and J by 4 bases, with 8 bases of the junction left unmatched. Per the germline V gene, CDR1 is MNHEY and CDR2 is SVGEGT. The CDR3 covers 14 residues. This CDR3 reads CASSHDRVGYGYTF. The CDR3 DNA is TGTGCCAGCAGCCACGACAGGGTGGGCTATGGCTACACCTTC.

The chain is built from TRBV5-1 and TRBJ1-1, with D maybe TRBD1 (5 bases). The length of the CDR3 is 17 residues. Germline V gene data show CDR1 as SGHRS and CDR2 as YFSETQ. V was clipped by 4 bases and J by 0 bases, with 19 bases between them. The DNA of the CDR3 is TGCGCCAGCAGCATTACCGGGACTCTTCGAATGAACACTGAAGCTTTCTTT. Translating it yields CASSITGTLRMNTEAFF.

CDR3 nucleotide sequence: TGCAGCGTTGAATGGGGACAGGGCTATGGCTACACCTTC. It specifies CSVEWGQGYGYTF. The chain recombines TRBV29-1 with TRBJ1-2; 9 positions match TRBD1. CDR1 and CDR2 from the germline V gene are SQVTM and ANQGSEA. CDR3 size: 13 residues. The V and J ends lost 2 bases and 4 bases, in that order; junction bases with no gene match: 2.

The chain employs TRBV21-1 and TRBJ1-2; the table's D gene call, TRBD1, was not cross checked with the DNA. TRBV21-1 is a known pseudogene. This CDR3 spans 14 amino acids. The CDR3 sequence: CASSIRTEAYGYTF. The DNA for the CDR3 is TGTGCCAGCAGCATTAGGACAGAAGCGTATGGCTACACCTTC.

The chain recombines TRBV19 with TRBJ2-3; perhaps TRBD1 as D (6 bases). Trimming removed 1 base from V and 0 bases from J, with 8 bases in between. CDR1 LNHDA and CDR2 SQIVND come from the germline V gene (reference sequence). The CDR3 extends over 15 amino acids. For the CDR3, the DNA is TGTGCCAGTAGTATAGGTAGGGGGAGCACAGATACGCAGTATTTT. Translation gives CASSIGRGSTDTQYF. The full variable domain, its missing parts supplied by reference TRBV19 and TRBJ2-3, is DGGITQSPKYLFRKEGQNVTLSCEQNLNHDAMYWYRQDPGQGLRLIYYSQIVNDFQKGDIAEGYSVSREKKESFPLTVTSAQKNPTAFYLCASSIGRGSTDTQYFGPGTRLTVL.

The chain combines TRBV6-5 with TRBJ2-7; 10 bases map to TRBD1. The CDR3 extends over 14 amino acids. The J segment lost 2 bases and the V segment lost 6 bases, leaving 4 bases of the junction unmatched. Per germline, CDR1 MNHEY and CDR2 SVGAGI. CDR3 sequence reads: CASRPDRGTYEQYF. Here the CDR3 DNA reads TGTGCCAGCAGACCGGACAGGGGGACCTACGAGCAGTACTTC.

The chain recombines TRBV11-2 with TRBJ2-2; 8 bases line up with TRBD2. The germline gives CDR1 SGHAT, CDR2 FQNNGV. The length of the CDR3 is 18 residues. After removal of 2 bases from V and 3 bases from J, the junction contained 11 bases not matched to a gene. CDR3 protein: CASSLSKRGSSDTGELFF. The CDR3 DNA is TGTGCCAGCAGCTTATCCAAGCGGGGGAGTTCCGACACCGGGGAGCTGTTTTTT.

The chain combines TRBV7-6 with TRBJ1-3; no clear D gene. The CDR3 contains 17 residues. Trimming took off 5 bases at V and 0 bases at J, with 17 bases between the two ends. Germline V lookup: CDR1 SGHVS, CDR2 FNYEAQ. The CDR3: CASSRFPGSYSGNTIYF. In DNA, the CDR3 is TGTGCCAGCAGCCGATTCCCCGGGTCCTACTCTGGAAACACCATATATTTT.

This chain connects TRBV24-1 to TRBJ1-2, with 8 bases identical to TRBD1. V dropped 3 bases and J dropped 2; count of bases not matched to a gene: 4. This CDR3 has 15 amino acids. Germline-derived CDR1 and CDR2 are KGHDR and SFDVKD. CDR3 nucleotide sequence: TGTGCCACCAGTGATCCGGGACAGGTGAACTATGGCTACACCTTC. It yields the protein CATSDPGQVNYGYTF.

The V call is TRBV6-2 or TRBV6-3, the J call TRBJ1-6, with unresolved D. This CDR3 region has 16 residues. V lost 0 bases to trimming and J lost 7 bases, with 13 bases between them. In germline, CDR1 is MNHEY, CDR2 SVGEGT. The CDR3: CASSYSSPSRNSPLHF. DNA of the CDR3: TGTGCCAGCAGTTACTCGTCTCCATCGCGAAATTCACCCCTCCACTTT.